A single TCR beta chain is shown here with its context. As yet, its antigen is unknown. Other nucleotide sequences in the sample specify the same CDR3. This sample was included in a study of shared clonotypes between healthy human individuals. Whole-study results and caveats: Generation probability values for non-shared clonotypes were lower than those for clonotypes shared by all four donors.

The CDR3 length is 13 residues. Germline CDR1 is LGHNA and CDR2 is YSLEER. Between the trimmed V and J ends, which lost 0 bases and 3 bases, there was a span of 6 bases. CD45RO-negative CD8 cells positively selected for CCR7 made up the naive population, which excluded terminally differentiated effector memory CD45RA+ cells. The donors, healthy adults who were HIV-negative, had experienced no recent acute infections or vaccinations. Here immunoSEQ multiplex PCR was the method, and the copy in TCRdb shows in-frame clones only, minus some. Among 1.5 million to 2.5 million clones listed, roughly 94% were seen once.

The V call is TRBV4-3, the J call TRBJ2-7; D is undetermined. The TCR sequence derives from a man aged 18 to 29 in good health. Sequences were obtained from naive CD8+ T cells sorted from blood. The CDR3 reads CASSQDASYEQYF. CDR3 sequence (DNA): TGCGCCAGCAGCCAAGATGCCAGCTACGAGCAGTACTTC.